The 3 T cell receptor beta chains below all came from one sample that was sequenced in a study of T cells in tuberculosis. Sorting used thawed, overnight-rested PBMC stained with anti-CD3, a viability dye and GMM-loaded CD1B tetramer. C32 glucose monomycolate from Rhodococcus equi was loaded onto the CD1B tetramers. Data came from immunoSEQ multiplex PCR; TCRdb stores just in-frame clones and leaves some out. The sample has roughly 59,000 clones, approximately 81% seen once. The sample was CD1b-GMM tetramer-negative cells sorted from PBMCs. These receptor sequences come from an adult woman with latent tuberculosis.

The chain combines TRBV10-2 with TRBJ2-7; D gene uncertain. V lost 3 bases and J lost 2, with 8 bases in between. This CDR3 is built from 13 residues. CDR1 is WSHSY and CDR2 is SAAADI in the germline V gene. CDR3: CASSESDPYEQYF. The CDR3 coding sequence is TGCGCCAGCAGTGAAAGCGACCCCTACGAGCAGTACTTC.

This chain uses TRBV28 with TRBJ1-1, with 7 positions matching TRBD1. The CDR3 is 15 amino acids. In germline, CDR1 is MDHEN, CDR2 SYDVKM. V was clipped by 3 bases and J by 2 bases; unmatched bases: 6. The CDR3 DNA reads as TGTGCCAGCAGTTTGCCCCCAGGGGGTAACACTGAAGCTTTCTTT. Its translation: CASSLPPGGNTEAFF.

V usage is TRBV30 and J usage is TRBJ2-5, with D possibly matching TRBD1 (6 bases). Looked up from germline, CDR1 is GTSNPN and CDR2 is SVGIG (reference sequence). V gave up 4 bases and J gave up 2 bases, with 17 bases separating them. The CDR3 is made up of 15 amino acids. CDR3 residues: CAWTLGGSGQETQYF. The DNA of the CDR3 is TGTGCCTGGACCTTAGGGGGATCGGGACAAGAGACCCAGTACTTC.